These 29 T cell receptor beta chains were sequenced from one sample in a study of cytomegalovirus exposure and HLA in healthy donors. The PCR ran on 60 Vbeta and 13 Jbeta primers. The protocol was immunoSEQ multiplex PCR, while the TCRdb copy is restricted to in-frame clones and leaves out a portion. The table includes about 160,000 clones, around 81% detected once. Sequences were obtained from PBMCs. These receptors all come from a woman in her 50s in good health and CMV-seronegative.

The chain has TRBV27 and TRBJ1-5, with 7 bases matching TRBD1. The V gene end was trimmed by 3 bases and the J gene end by 6 bases; junction bases not matched to a gene: 5. Germline loops: CDR1 MNHEY, CDR2 SMNVEV (reference sequence). The length of the CDR3 is 14 residues. For the CDR3, the DNA is TGTGCCAGCAGTTTTCAGGGGGGCGGTCAGCCCCAGCATTTT. The encoded protein is CASSFQGGGQPQHF.

The J gene is TRBJ2-7, the V gene TRBV7-9; 8 bases are a match to TRBD1. CDR3 length: 15 amino acids. V was pared by 5 bases and J by 4 bases, with 10 bases of the junction left unmatched. Germline V gene sequence: CDR1 SEHNR, CDR2 FQNEAQ (reference sequence). CDR3 amino acids: CASSPPDRVLYEQYF. CDR3 bases: TGTGCCAGCAGCCCTCCGGACAGGGTTCTTTACGAGCAGTACTTC.

The chain couples TRBV5-4 to TRBJ1-3, with 7 bases fitting TRBD1. Germline assignment: CDR1 SGHNT and CDR2 YYREEE (reference sequence). V gave up 4 bases and J gave up 4 bases; unmatched junction bases: 14. This CDR3 has 17 residues. DNA for the CDR3: TGTGCCAGCAGCGCAGCCGGGACAGAGCCCACCGGAAACACCATATATTTT. Encoded protein: CASSAAGTEPTGNTIYF. Based on the CDR3 plus reference TRBV5-4 and TRBJ1-3, the full variable domain is ETGVTQSPTHLIKTRGQQVTLRCSSQSGHNTVSWYQQALGQGPQFIFQYYREEENGRGNFPPRFSGLQFPNYSSELNVNALELDDSALYLCASSAAGTEPTGNTIYFGEGSWLTVV.

The chain uses TRBV7-9 and TRBJ2-3; TRBD1 is a possible D gene (7 bases). Between the trimmed V and J ends, which lost 5 bases and 1 base, there was a span of 22 bases. The CDR3 has 18 residues. Germline V gives CDR1 SEHNR, CDR2 FQNEAQ (reference sequence). CDR3 in DNA: TGTGCCAGCAGCCCCCCCCCGCGCGGGACAGCCCGCACAGATACGCAGTATTTT. Its protein product is CASSPPPRGTARTDTQYF.

This sequence joins TRBV14 and TRBJ1-1; 9 bases match TRBD1. In germline, CDR1 is SGHDN, CDR2 FVKESK. CDR3 length: 15 residues. Trimming at V came to 4 bases and at J to 4 bases, leaving 7 bases not matched to a gene. CDR3 protein: CASSPWTGVSTEAFF. Written as DNA, the CDR3 is TGTGCCAGCAGCCCTTGGACAGGGGTATCCACTGAAGCTTTCTTT.

This rearrangement joins TRBV6-5 to TRBJ1-2; a possible D gene is TRBD1 (6 bases). V was trimmed by 7 bases and J by 9 bases, leaving 18 bases between them. The CDR3 runs 13 residues. The germline V gene has CDR1 MNHEY and CDR2 SVGAGI. In DNA, the CDR3 is TGTGCCAGCATCGCACAGGGCAAGATGAGCTACACCTTC. Protein product: CASIAQGKMSYTF.

This clone appeared a few times. The chain has TRBV2 and TRBJ2-7; 11 bases map to TRBD1. Per the germline V gene, CDR1 is SNHLY and CDR2 is FYNNEI. The trim removed 8 bases at V and 2 bases at J, leaving 5 bases unmatched. The CDR3 spans 14 residues. The CDR3 here is CASAGGQGAYEQYF. The CDR3 DNA sequence: TGTGCCAGCGCCGGGGGACAGGGGGCCTACGAGCAGTACTTC.

There are a few counts of this clone. This chain uses TRBV7-6 with TRBJ2-2, with unresolved D. V was trimmed by 6 bases and J by 6 bases, leaving 8 bases between them. This CDR3 has 12 residues. Germline CDR1 reads SGHVS; CDR2 reads FNYEAQ. The CDR3: CASSLQSGELFF. In DNA form, the CDR3 reads TGTGCCAGCAGTCTCCAGTCCGGGGAGCTGTTTTTT.

Of note for this clone: Other nucleotide sequences in the sample specify the same CDR3. The V call is TRBV4-3, the J call TRBJ1-2; possible D gene TRBD1, 6 bases. Trimming took off 0 bases at V and 1 base at J, with 6 bases between the two ends. The CDR3 has 14 amino acids. CDR1 LGHNA and CDR2 YSLEER come from the germline V gene. CDR3: CASSQDRGNYGYTF. CDR3 DNA: TGCGCCAGCAGCCAAGACAGGGGTAACTATGGCTACACCTTC.

The V and J genes are TRBV11-2 and TRBJ2-6, with D perhaps matching TRBD1 (5 bases). CDR3 length equals 14 residues. Per the germline V gene, CDR1 is SGHAT and CDR2 is FQNNGV. The ends were cut back, 1 base at V and 8 bases at J, with 9 bases in the middle. CDR3 coding DNA: TGTGCCAGCAGCTTAGCAGGGCAGACCAACGTCCTGACTTTC. It is translated as CASSLAGQTNVLTF.

This rearrangement joins TRBV5-1 to TRBJ2-7; the D gene is possibly TRBD2 (7 bases). Germline V lookup: CDR1 SGHRS, CDR2 YFSETQ. This CDR3 comprises 12 residues. V lost 5 bases, J lost 6 bases, and 12 bases lay in between. The CDR3 reads CASSVGGGEQYF. The CDR3 DNA reads as TGCGCCAGCAGTGTGGGAGGGGGCGAGCAGTACTTC. The whole variable domain, remainder taken from reference TRBV5-1 and TRBJ2-7, is KAGVTQTPRYLIKTRGQQVTLSCSPISGHRSVSWYQQTPGQGLQFLFEYFSETQRNKGNFPGRFSGRQFSNSRSEMNVSTLELGDSALYLCASSVGGGEQYFGPGTRLTVT.

CDR3 nucleotide sequence: TGTGCCAGCTTCGCTGGAAACACCATATATTTT. This gives the protein CASFAGNTIYF. The rearrangement joins TRBV11-2 to TRBJ1-3; the D is unclear. Trimming shortened V by 8 bases and J by 2 bases, and 4 bases separated the two germline ends. The CDR3 covers 11 residues. From germline, CDR1 is SGHAT and CDR2 FQNNGV.

The J gene is TRBJ2-3, the V gene TRBV5-1; 11 nucleotides align to TRBD2. J was trimmed by 3 bases and V by 2 bases; bases with no gene match: 14. The CDR3 loop spans 19 amino acids. Germline assignment: CDR1 SGHRS and CDR2 YFSETQ. CDR3 amino acids: CASSLTTGTSGLGTDTQYF. As DNA, the CDR3 is TGCGCCAGCAGCTTAACGACCGGGACTAGCGGCCTCGGTACAGATACGCAGTATTTT. Using reference TRBV5-1 and TRBJ2-3 for the parts outside the CDR3, the full variable domain is KAGVTQTPRYLIKTRGQQVTLSCSPISGHRSVSWYQQTPGQGLQFLFEYFSETQRNKGNFPGRFSGRQFSNSRSEMNVSTLELGDSALYLCASSLTTGTSGLGTDTQYFGPGTRLTVL.

Here the CDR3 reads CASSLGPSEIYEQYF. DNA of the CDR3: TGTGCCAGCAGCTTAGGTCCTAGCGAGATCTACGAGCAGTACTTC. This rearrangement joins TRBV11-2 to TRBJ2-7; maybe TRBD2 (6 bases). V lost 1 base, J lost 3 bases, and 13 bases lay in between. Germline CDR1 reads SGHAT; CDR2 reads FQNNGV. CDR3 length: 15 residues.

The chain employs TRBV7-6 and TRBJ2-1, with TRBD2 matching over 13 bases. Germline CDR1 and CDR2: SGHVS and FNYEAQ. Germline trimming cut 2 bases from V and 4 bases from J; bases unmatched to any gene: 8. The length of the CDR3 is 18 residues. The CDR3: CASSLRGTSGVGYNEQFF. In DNA form, the CDR3 reads TGTGCCAGCAGCTTACGCGGGACTAGCGGGGTGGGTTACAATGAGCAGTTCTTC.

The chain uses TRBV7-2 and TRBJ2-3; a possible D gene is TRBD1 (6 bases). CDR1 and CDR2 (germline): SGHTA, FQGNSA. This CDR3 has 14 amino acids. V was clipped by 5 bases and J by 6 bases, with 15 bases between them. The CDR3 DNA reads TGTGCCAGCAGCCCGAGGGGGACCCAGGATACGCAGTATTTT. Its protein is CASSPRGTQDTQYF.

This sequence joins TRBV28 and TRBJ2-3; 9 bases match TRBD1. There are 15 residues in the CDR3. From germline, CDR1 is MDHEN and CDR2 SYDVKM. The ends lost 7 bases at V and 5 bases at J; junction bases unmatched: 10. CDR3 in amino acids: CASIKMGQGRDTQYF. CDR3 DNA: TGTGCCAGCATTAAGATGGGACAGGGCCGAGATACGCAGTATTTT.

The CDR3 loop reads CASSYQGVAGELFF. The CDR3 DNA sequence: TGTGCCAGCAGTTATCAGGGGGTGGCCGGGGAGCTGTTTTTT. The chain joins TRBV6-6 to TRBJ2-2; 7 bases agree with TRBD1. Germline CDR1 and CDR2: MNHNY and SVGAGI (reference sequence). The length of the CDR3 is 14 residues. With V trimmed by 3 bases and J by 6 bases, 4 bases remained unmatched.

The chain carries TRBV10-3 and TRBJ2-5; TRBD2 matches at 9 bases. The V gene end was trimmed by 3 bases and the J gene end by 5 bases; junction bases not matched to a gene: 7. The CDR3 runs to 15 residues. The germline gives CDR1 ENHRY, CDR2 SYGVKD. The CDR3 DNA reads TGTGCCATCAGTGATCCAGCGGGAGGTCTGGAGACCCAGTACTTC. It is translated as CAISDPAGGLETQYF.

The chain carries TRBV7-6 and TRBJ1-5, with D possibly being TRBD1 (5 bases). V dropped 1 base and J dropped 5 bases, with 33 bases sitting between them. Germline V gives CDR1 SGHVS, CDR2 FNYEAQ. The CDR3 consists of 22 residues. The CDR3 loop is CASSLVPVIGADKRESDQPQHF. CDR3 nucleotide sequence: TGTGCCAGCAGCTTAGTACCGGTGATCGGGGCAGACAAGCGGGAATCGGATCAGCCCCAGCATTTT.

V and J are TRBV4-1 and TRBJ2-2; D not certain. Trimming took off 1 base at V and 4 bases at J, with 10 bases between the two ends. Looked up from germline, CDR1 is MGHRA and CDR2 is YSYEKL. The CDR3 length is 15 residues. The CDR3 DNA reads as TGCGCCAGCAGCCAAGGAAATACTTTCACCGGGGAGCTGTTTTTT. Amino acid sequence: CASSQGNTFTGELFF.

The chain is built from TRBV5-6 and TRBJ1-2; weak D call: TRBD1 (6 bases). The CDR3 has 14 amino acids. The V end was cut by 0 bases, the J end by 8 bases, with 14 bases between. Germline V CDR1 and CDR2: SGHDT, YYEEEE. The CDR3 sequence is CASSLGQASGGYTF. The CDR3 DNA reads as TGTGCCAGCAGCTTGGGACAGGCAAGTGGCGGCTACACCTTC.

This clone was detected only once. This chain joins TRBV6-1 and TRBJ1-4; a possible D gene is TRBD1 (6 bases). From germline, CDR1 is MNHNS and CDR2 SASEGT. The CDR3 runs 14 residues. Trimming stripped 6 bases from V and 7 bases from J, with 15 bases between. The CDR3 is CASSSGQRAEKLFF. The CDR3 DNA reads as TGTGCCAGCAGCTCAGGACAGAGGGCTGAAAAACTGTTTTTT.

V is TRBV5-1 and J is TRBJ2-7, with a possible D match to TRBD1 (6 bases). This CDR3 is built from 16 residues. CDR1 SGHRS and CDR2 YFSETQ come from the germline V gene. Between the trimmed V and J ends, which lost 4 bases and 1 base, there was a span of 18 bases. The CDR3 DNA is TGCGCCAGCAGCCCGACAACCGGGACACCTTCCTACGAGCAGTACTTC. Translated: CASSPTTGTPSYEQYF.

This clone was observed a handful of times. The rearrangement links TRBV27 to TRBJ2-3; 7 bases are shared with TRBD2. The length of the CDR3 is 13 residues. The trim removed 3 bases at V and 8 bases at J, leaving 5 bases unmatched. The germline V gene has CDR1 MNHEY and CDR2 SMNVEV (reference sequence). DNA of the CDR3: TGTGCCAGCAGTTTGACGGGGGGAGGTACGCAGTATTTT. Translated, it gives CASSLTGGGTQYF.

V and J are TRBV7-2 and TRBJ1-1; D remains ambiguous. CDR3 length: 14 amino acids. Deletions cut 5 bases from V and 4 bases from J, with 14 bases between. The germline CDR1 and CDR2 sequences are SGHTA and FQGNSA. CDR3 region: CASSPSGMGTEAFF. The DNA for the CDR3 is TGTGCCAGCAGCCCCTCGGGTATGGGCACTGAAGCTTTCTTT.

This sequence joins TRBV11-2 and TRBJ2-1; D possibly corresponds to TRBD2 (5 bases). The ends were cut back, 3 bases at V and 8 bases at J, with 14 bases in the middle. The CDR3 runs 14 residues. CDR1 is SGHAT and CDR2 is FQNNGV in the germline V gene. In nucleotides, the CDR3 is TGTGCCAGCAGCTTGGGCACTAGATGGGATGAGCAGTTCTTC. The encoded protein is CASSLGTRWDEQFF.

This clone appeared a few times. The gene calls are TRBV30 and TRBJ2-5; 7 bases fit TRBD1. The CDR3 loop spans 12 amino acids. CDR1 and CDR2 from the germline V gene are GTSNPN and SVGIG (reference sequence). CDR3 coding DNA: TGTGCATTGGGACAGAACCAAGAGACCCAGTACTTC. Protein product: CALGQNQETQYF.

This chain uses TRBV27 with TRBJ1-1, with 8 bases aligning to TRBD1. V shed 5 bases and J 13 bases; nucleotides not matched to a gene: 18. CDR1 and CDR2 (germline): MNHEY, SMNVEV (reference sequence). There are 15 residues in the CDR3. The CDR3 DNA sequence: TGTGCCAGCAGTCCGCGACAGGGGCCTACAGCGAAAGGTTTCTTT. This codes for CASSPRQGPTAKGFF.